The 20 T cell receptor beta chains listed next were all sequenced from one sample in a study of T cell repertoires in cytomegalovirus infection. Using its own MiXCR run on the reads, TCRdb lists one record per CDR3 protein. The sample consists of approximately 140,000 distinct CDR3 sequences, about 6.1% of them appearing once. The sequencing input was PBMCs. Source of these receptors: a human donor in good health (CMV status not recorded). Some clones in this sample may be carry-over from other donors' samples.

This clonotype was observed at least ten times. CDR3 bases: TGCAGCGCTGTCCGACAGGGAAACTACGAGCAGTACTTC. It encodes CSAVRQGNYEQYF. V is TRBV29-1 and J is TRBJ2-7; TRBD1 matches at 7 bases. Trimming took 7 bases from V and 3 from J; bases not matched to a gene: 9. The CDR3 runs 13 residues. CDR1 SQVTM and CDR2 ANQGSEA come from the germline V gene.

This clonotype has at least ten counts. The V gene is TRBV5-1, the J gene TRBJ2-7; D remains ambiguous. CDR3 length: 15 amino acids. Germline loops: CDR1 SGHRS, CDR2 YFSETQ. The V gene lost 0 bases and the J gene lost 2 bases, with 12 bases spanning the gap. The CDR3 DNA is TGCGCCAGCAGCTTGGCGGGCGGAGTAGCCTACGAGCAGTACTTC. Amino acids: CASSLAGGVAYEQYF.

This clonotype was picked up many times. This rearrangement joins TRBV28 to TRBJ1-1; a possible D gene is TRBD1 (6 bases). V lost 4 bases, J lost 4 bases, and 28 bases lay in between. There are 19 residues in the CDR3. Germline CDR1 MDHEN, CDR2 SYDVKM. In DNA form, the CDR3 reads TGTGCCAGCAGTTACTTCGCTTTAACCCCGTGGGGGGCGCTCACTGAAGCTTTCTTT. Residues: CASSYFALTPWGALTEAFF. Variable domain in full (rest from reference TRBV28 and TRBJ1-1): DVKVTQSSRYLVKRTGEKVFLECVQDMDHENMFWYRQDPGLGLRLIYFSYDVKMKEKGDIPEGYSVSREKKERFSLILESASTNQTSMYLCASSYFALTPWGALTEAFFGQGTRLTVV.

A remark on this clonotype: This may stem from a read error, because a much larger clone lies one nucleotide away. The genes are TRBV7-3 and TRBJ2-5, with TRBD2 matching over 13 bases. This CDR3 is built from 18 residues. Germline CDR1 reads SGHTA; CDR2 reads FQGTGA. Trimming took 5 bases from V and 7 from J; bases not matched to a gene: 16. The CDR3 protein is CASSAGPGLAGKGVTQYF. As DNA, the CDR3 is TGTGCCAGCAGCGCAGGTCCGGGACTAGCGGGGAAAGGGGTGACCCAGTACTTC.

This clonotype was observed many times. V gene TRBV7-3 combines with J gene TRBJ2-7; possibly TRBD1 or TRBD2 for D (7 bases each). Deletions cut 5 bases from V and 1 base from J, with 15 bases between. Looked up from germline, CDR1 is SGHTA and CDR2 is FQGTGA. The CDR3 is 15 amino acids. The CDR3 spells CASSVSGGDSYEQYF. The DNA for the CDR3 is TGTGCCAGCAGCGTGTCAGGGGGGGATTCCTACGAGCAGTACTTC.

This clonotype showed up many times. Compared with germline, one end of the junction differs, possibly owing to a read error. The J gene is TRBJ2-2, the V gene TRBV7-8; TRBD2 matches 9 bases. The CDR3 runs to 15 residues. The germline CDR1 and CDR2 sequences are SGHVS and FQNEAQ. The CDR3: CASSLAGKYTGELFF. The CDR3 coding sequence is TGTGCCAGCAGCCTAGCGGGGAAATACACCGGGGAGCTGTTTTTT.

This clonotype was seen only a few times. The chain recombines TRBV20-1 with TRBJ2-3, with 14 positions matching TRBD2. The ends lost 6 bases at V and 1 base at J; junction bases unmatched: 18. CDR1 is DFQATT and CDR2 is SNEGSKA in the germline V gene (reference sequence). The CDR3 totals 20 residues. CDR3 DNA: TGCAGTGCACCTCCGACCGGACTAGCGGGGGGCAGACTCCGCACAGATACGCAGTATTTT. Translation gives CSAPPTGLAGGRLRTDTQYF.

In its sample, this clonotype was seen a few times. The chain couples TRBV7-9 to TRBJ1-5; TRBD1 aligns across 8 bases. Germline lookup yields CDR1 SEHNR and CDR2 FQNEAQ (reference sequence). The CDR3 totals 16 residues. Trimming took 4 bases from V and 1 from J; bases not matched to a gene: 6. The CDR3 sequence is CASSSGQGQSNQPQHF. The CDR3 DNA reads TGTGCCAGCAGCTCAGGACAGGGCCAAAGCAATCAGCCCCAGCATTTT.

The CDR3 DNA follows: TGTGCCATCAGTGATTCCAACACCATATATTTT. Its translation: CAISDSNTIYF. V and J are TRBV10-3 and TRBJ1-3; D is unclear. There are 11 residues in the CDR3. Germline CDR1 is ENHRY and CDR2 is SYGVKD. V gave up 3 bases and J gave up 7 bases, with 4 bases separating them.

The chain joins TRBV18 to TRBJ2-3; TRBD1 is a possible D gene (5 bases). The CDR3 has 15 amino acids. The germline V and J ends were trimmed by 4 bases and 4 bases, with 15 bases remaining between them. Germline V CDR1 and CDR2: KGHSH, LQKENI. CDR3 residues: CASSRTRQESDTQYF. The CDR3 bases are TGTGCCAGCTCACGGACAAGGCAAGAGTCAGATACGCAGTATTTT. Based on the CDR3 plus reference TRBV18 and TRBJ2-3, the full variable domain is NAGVMQNPRHLVRRRGQEARLRCSPMKGHSHVYWYRQLPEEGLKFMVYLQKENIIDESGMPKERFSAEFPKEGPSILRIQQVVRGDSAAYFCASSRTRQESDTQYFGPGTRLTVL.

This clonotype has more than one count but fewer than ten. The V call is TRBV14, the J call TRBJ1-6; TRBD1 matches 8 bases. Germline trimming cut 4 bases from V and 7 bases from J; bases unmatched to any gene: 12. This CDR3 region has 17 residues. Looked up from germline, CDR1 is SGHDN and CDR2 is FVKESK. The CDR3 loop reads CASSLNRTGSRNSPLHF. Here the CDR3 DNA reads TGTGCCAGCAGCCTCAACAGGACAGGGAGTCGGAATTCACCCCTCCACTTT.

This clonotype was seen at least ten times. Here the CDR3 reads CASSLDRDRGRGGYTF. The CDR3 DNA reads TGTGCCAGCAGCTTGGATAGGGACAGGGGAAGAGGAGGCTACACCTTC. This chain uses TRBV7-2 with TRBJ1-2; the match to TRBD1 covers 10 bases. Germline V lookup: CDR1 SGHTA, CDR2 FQGNSA. This CDR3 has 16 residues. Trimming removed 3 bases from V and 8 bases from J; junction bases left unmatched: 12.

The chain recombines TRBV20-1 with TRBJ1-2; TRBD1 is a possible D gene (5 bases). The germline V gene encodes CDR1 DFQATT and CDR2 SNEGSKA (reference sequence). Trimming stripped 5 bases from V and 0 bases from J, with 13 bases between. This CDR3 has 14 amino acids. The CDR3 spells CSALGLSSNYGYTF. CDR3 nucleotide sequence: TGCAGTGCTTTGGGACTCTCCTCTAACTATGGCTACACCTTC.

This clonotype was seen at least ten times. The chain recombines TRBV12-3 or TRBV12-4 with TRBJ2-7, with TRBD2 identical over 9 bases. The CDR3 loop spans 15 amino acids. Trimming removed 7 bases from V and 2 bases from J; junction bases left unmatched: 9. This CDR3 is CASTPGASGAYEQYF. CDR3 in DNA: TGTGCCAGCACCCCAGGGGCTAGCGGGGCCTACGAGCAGTACTTC.

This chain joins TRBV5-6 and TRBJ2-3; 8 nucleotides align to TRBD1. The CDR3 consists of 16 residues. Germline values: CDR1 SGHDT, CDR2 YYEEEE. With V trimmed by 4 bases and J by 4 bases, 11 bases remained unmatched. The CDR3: CASSLTGQGISDTQYF. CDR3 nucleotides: TGTGCCAGCAGCCTTACTGGACAGGGTATTTCAGATACGCAGTATTTT.

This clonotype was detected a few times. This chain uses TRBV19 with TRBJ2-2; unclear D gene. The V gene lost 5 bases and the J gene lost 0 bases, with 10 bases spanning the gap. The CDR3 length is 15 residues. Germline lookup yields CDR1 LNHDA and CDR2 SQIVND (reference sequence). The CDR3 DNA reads TGTGCCAGTAGTCCACAGACAACGAACACCGGGGAGCTGTTTTTT. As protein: CASSPQTTNTGELFF.

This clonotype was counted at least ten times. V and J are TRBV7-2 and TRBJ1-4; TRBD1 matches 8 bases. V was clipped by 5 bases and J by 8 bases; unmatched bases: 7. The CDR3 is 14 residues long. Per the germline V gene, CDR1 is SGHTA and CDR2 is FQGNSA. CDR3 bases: TGTGCCAGCAGCGGGGGCAGGGGGCGAGAAAAACTGTTTTTT. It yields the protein CASSGGRGREKLFF.

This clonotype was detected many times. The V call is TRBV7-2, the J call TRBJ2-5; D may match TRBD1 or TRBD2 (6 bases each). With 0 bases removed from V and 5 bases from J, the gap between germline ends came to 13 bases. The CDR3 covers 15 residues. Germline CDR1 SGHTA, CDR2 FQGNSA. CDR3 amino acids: CASSLAFGGWETQYF. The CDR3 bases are TGTGCCAGCAGCTTAGCGTTCGGGGGCTGGGAGACCCAGTACTTC.

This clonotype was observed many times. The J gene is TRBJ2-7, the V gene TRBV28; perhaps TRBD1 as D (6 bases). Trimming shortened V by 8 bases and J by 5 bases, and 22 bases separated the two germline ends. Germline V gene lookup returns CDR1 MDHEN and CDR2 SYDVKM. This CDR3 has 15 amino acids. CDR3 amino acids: CASLGATGTRNEQYF. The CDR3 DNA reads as TGTGCCAGCCTTGGGGCTACAGGGACGAGAAACGAGCAGTACTTC.

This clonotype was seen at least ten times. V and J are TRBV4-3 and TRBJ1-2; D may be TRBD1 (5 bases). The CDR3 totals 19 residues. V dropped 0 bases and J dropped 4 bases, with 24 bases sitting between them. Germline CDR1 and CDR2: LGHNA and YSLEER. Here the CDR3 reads CASSQDERRDLLTGYGYTF. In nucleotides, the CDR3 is TGCGCCAGCAGCCAAGATGAACGAAGGGACCTTTTGACTGGCTATGGCTACACCTTC.